One TCR beta chain is described in this entry. Its antigen remains unidentified. The sample belongs to a study of PD-1 blockade in classical Hodgkin lymphoma. Study at large: Patients received nivolumab 3 mg/kg intravenously every 2 weeks. Broader study findings: CD4+ TCR diversity climbed significantly by C4D1, unlike CD8+ TCR diversity. Before treatment, complete responders showed about the same diversity as newly diagnosed patients.

No patient escaped relapse after autologous stem cell transplantation, and brentuximab vedotin exposure varied. Patients showed best responses of complete response, partial response or progressive disease. Germline V CDR1 and CDR2: MNHNY, SVGAGI (reference sequence). CDR3 length equals 15 residues. The junction had 12 bases not matched to a gene; V was cut back by 5 bases and J by 5 bases. Profiling relied on immunoSEQ multiplex PCR, and the TCRdb table lists in-frame clones only, not all of them. This repertoire shows about 72,000 clones, 93% found once; its top ten account for approximately 8.1%. J is TRBJ2-7 and V is TRBV6-6; 7 bases align to TRBD2. Material: peripheral blood mononuclear cells (PBMCs), obtained at baseline. The clonotype comes from a human donor with classical Hodgkin lymphoma. The chain's CDR3 is CASSPGGGMGNEQYF. CDR3 sequence (DNA): TGTGCCAGCAGTCCTGGGGGGGGAATGGGGAACGAGCAGTACTTC.